This TCR beta chain was observed in a study of cytomegalovirus exposure and HLA in healthy donors. Study background: Ancestry clustering placed roughly 86% of about 400 genotyped donors in the Caucasian-associated cluster. Regarding the study as a whole: In vitro experiments confirmed that three CMV-associated chains were specific for CMV antigens. Associated with HLA alleles at 0.05 false discovery rate in a later analysis were some 18,000 TCR beta sequences.

Both 60 Vbeta primers and 13 Jbeta primers went into the PCR. The protocol was immunoSEQ multiplex PCR, while the TCRdb copy is restricted to in-frame clones and leaves out a portion. The table records fewer than 200,000 clones, about 80% of them present only once. These donors counted as nominally healthy when sampled, but unrecorded immune exposures were likely. Note on this clone: Its antigen is as yet unknown.

This CDR3 is 15 amino acids long. V lost 4 bases and J lost 8; bases outside the gene matches: 7. Per germline, CDR1 SGHRS and CDR2 YFSETQ. The rearrangement joins TRBV5-1 to TRBJ1-6; 9 positions agree with TRBD1. The specimen was PBMCs. The source is a woman in her thirties in good health and CMV-seronegative. CDR3 residues: CASSPGQGMDSPLHF. Written as DNA, the CDR3 is TGCGCCAGCAGCCCGGGACAGGGTATGGATTCACCCCTCCACTTT.